Following are 31 T cell receptor beta chains from one sample sequenced in a study of cytomegalovirus exposure and HLA in healthy donors. Primers included in the PCR were 60 Vbeta and 13 Jbeta primers. Using immunoSEQ multiplex PCR, the repertoire was profiled, and TCRdb retains in-frame clones only, with some absent. Of 120,000 to 150,000 clones listed, almost 80% are singletons. The sequenced material came from PBMCs. These receptors were taken from a man younger than 35 in good health and CMV-seronegative.

V and J are TRBV7-6 and TRBJ2-7, with 8 bases aligning to TRBD1. V gave up 4 bases and J gave up 2 bases; unmatched junction bases: 7. CDR1 is SGHVS, CDR2 FNYEAQ, per germline. CDR3 length: 15 amino acids. CDR3 in amino acids: CASSSGTGKTYEQYF. The CDR3 region has the DNA TGTGCCAGCAGCTCCGGGACAGGAAAAACCTACGAGCAGTACTTC.

The J gene is TRBJ1-4, the V gene TRBV4-3; no firm D call. CDR1 LGHNA and CDR2 YSLEER come from the germline V gene. V was shortened by 4 bases and J by 7 bases, with 13 bases between the two germline ends. The length of the CDR3 is 14 residues. As DNA, the CDR3 is TGCGCCAGCAGCCGCAGTGGGAGCGGTGAAAAACTGTTTTTT. It specifies CASSRSGSGEKLFF.

This sequence joins TRBV12-5 and TRBJ1-1, with D unresolved. The V gene lost 4 bases and the J gene lost 6 bases, with 12 bases spanning the gap. This CDR3 has 13 residues. The germline gives CDR1 LGHNT, CDR2 FRNRAP. CDR3 protein: CASGSSGAAEAFF. CDR3 bases: TGTGCTAGTGGTTCGAGCGGCGCGGCTGAAGCTTTCTTT.

In this sample, this clone turned up a few times. The chain couples TRBV7-9 to TRBJ2-3, with D tentatively TRBD1 (6 bases). With 4 bases removed from V and 5 bases from J, the gap between germline ends came to 10 bases. This CDR3 region has 13 residues. Germline assignment: CDR1 SEHNR and CDR2 FQNEAQ (reference sequence). The CDR3 sequence: CASSSPTGDTQYF. The CDR3, as DNA: TGTGCCAGCAGCTCCCCGACAGGAGATACGCAGTATTTT.

This clone is a singleton in its sample. This rearrangement joins TRBV6-5 to TRBJ1-3; no clear D gene. Germline-derived CDR1 and CDR2 are MNHEY and SVGAGI. Trimming pared 7 bases from V and 0 bases from J, leaving 13 bases between. This CDR3 is 15 amino acids long. The chain's CDR3 is CASTPGHSSGNTIYF. The CDR3 DNA sequence: TGTGCCAGCACTCCTGGGCATAGCTCTGGAAACACCATATATTTT.

The CDR3 sequence: CASSGEGAGYTF. The DNA of the CDR3 is TGTGCCAGCAGTGGGGAGGGTGCTGGCTACACCTTC. J is TRBJ1-2 and V is TRBV2; D is uncertain. Germline CDR1 SNHLY, CDR2 FYNNEI. This CDR3 is built from 12 residues. V lost 4 bases to trimming and J lost 7 bases, with 10 bases between them.

This clone was counted between two and nine times. The rearrangement joins TRBV5-8 to TRBJ2-7; TRBD1 might be the D (5 bases). V lost 2 bases to trimming and J lost 7 bases, with 16 bases between them. The CDR3 contains 14 residues. Germline assignment: CDR1 SGHTS and CDR2 YDEGEE. Written as DNA, the CDR3 is TGTGCCAGCAGCTTCGGCCAGGGTAGAGGAGAGCAGTACTTC. Protein product: CASSFGQGRGEQYF.

Written as DNA, the CDR3 is TGCAGTGCTCCGAGGAGGACTGAAGCTTTCTTT. This codes for CSAPRRTEAFF. The genes are TRBV20-1 and TRBJ1-1; D remains unclear. The germline gives CDR1 DFQATT, CDR2 SNEGSKA (reference sequence). Deletions cut 5 bases from V and 5 bases from J, with 9 bases between. The CDR3 is made up of 11 amino acids.

This chain connects TRBV30 to TRBJ1-5, with D possibly being TRBD1 (6 bases). The CDR3 has 15 residues. CDR1 and CDR2 from the germline V gene are GTSNPN and SVGIG (reference sequence). Trimming shortened V by 3 bases and J by 5 bases, and 17 bases separated the two germline ends. CDR3 amino acids: CAWRRGTSVDQPQHF. The CDR3 coding sequence is TGTGCCTGGAGACGAGGGACATCTGTCGATCAGCCCCAGCATTTT. The variable domain in full, completed from reference TRBV30 and TRBJ1-5, reads SQTIHQWPATLVQPVGSPLSLECTVEGTSNPNLYWYRQAAGRGLQLLFYSVGIGQISSEVPQNLSASRPQDRQFILSSKKLLLSDSGFYLCAWRRGTSVDQPQHFGDGTRLSIL.

This sequence joins TRBV4-2 and TRBJ1-4; weak D call: TRBD1 (6 bases). The CDR3 sequence is 17 residues long. V was trimmed by 0 bases and J by 7 bases, leaving 18 bases between them. Per the germline V gene, CDR1 is LGHNA and CDR2 is YNFKEQ. The CDR3 DNA sequence: TGTGCCAGCAGCCAAGATCCGGCAGGGGCCGACGGTGAAAAACTGTTTTTT. As protein: CASSQDPAGADGEKLFF.

This clone was seen a few times. The chain has TRBV5-1 and TRBJ1-1, with 9 bases matching TRBD1. The trim removed 5 bases at V and 5 bases at J, leaving 10 bases unmatched. Germline-derived CDR1 and CDR2 are SGHRS and YFSETQ. The CDR3 has 15 residues. In nucleotides, the CDR3 is TGCGCCAGCAGACCCGGGACAGGGCGTAGAACTGAAGCTTTCTTT. Its translation is CASRPGTGRRTEAFF.

The J gene is TRBJ1-6, the V gene TRBV9; 8 bases line up with TRBD1. The CDR3 runs to 14 residues. In germline, CDR1 is SGDLS, CDR2 YYNGEE. V dropped 4 bases and J dropped 10; count of bases not matched to a gene: 7. The CDR3 sequence: CASSYDRGGSPLHF. The CDR3 DNA reads TGTGCCAGCAGCTACGACAGGGGCGGATCACCCCTCCACTTT.

There are a few counts of this clone. The rearrangement joins TRBV4-1 to TRBJ1-1; a possible D gene is TRBD1 (5 bases). The CDR3 has 15 amino acids. Trimming shortened V by 2 bases and J by 5 bases, and 15 bases separated the two germline ends. Germline V gene sequence: CDR1 MGHRA, CDR2 YSYEKL. The CDR3 sequence is CASSQWRGTLTEAFF. DNA of the CDR3: TGCGCCAGCAGCCAATGGAGGGGAACACTGACTGAAGCTTTCTTT.

V usage is TRBV30 and J usage is TRBJ1-1; D not resolved. CDR1 and CDR2 from the germline V gene are GTSNPN and SVGIG (reference sequence). V lost 4 bases to trimming and J lost 7 bases, with 10 bases between them. The CDR3 length is 11 residues. The CDR3 DNA reads as TGTGCCTGGAACAGAATGGTTGAAGCTTTCTTT. This encodes CAWNRMVEAFF.

This clone showed up just a few times. V gene TRBV9 combines with J gene TRBJ1-1; D unclear. The CDR3 consists of 15 residues. Per germline, CDR1 SGDLS and CDR2 YYNGEE. V lost 2 bases to trimming and J lost 0 bases, with 11 bases between them. The CDR3 DNA is TGTGCCAGCAGCGTTGAGGGCTCTTTGAACACTGAAGCTTTCTTT. This gives the protein CASSVEGSLNTEAFF.

The sample holds a few counts of this clone. The chain employs TRBV2 and TRBJ1-1; TRBD1 aligns across 12 bases. V lost 7 bases and J lost 5; bases outside the gene matches: 8. The CDR3 is 15 residues long. In germline, CDR1 is SNHLY, CDR2 FYNNEI. The CDR3 protein is CASISGTGGRTEAFF. DNA for the CDR3: TGTGCCAGCATTTCCGGGACAGGGGGCAGGACTGAAGCTTTCTTT.

This clone was picked up one time. The rearrangement uses TRBV29-1 and TRBJ1-1, with TRBD1 as a possible D gene (5 bases). The CDR3 runs to 13 residues. Trimming pared 3 bases from V and 3 bases from J, leaving 11 bases between. Looked up from germline, CDR1 is SQVTM and CDR2 is ANQGSEA. The CDR3 DNA reads TGCAGCGTTGATCCAGGGTGGGACACTGAAGCTTTCTTT. Amino acid sequence: CSVDPGWDTEAFF.

This chain links TRBV9 with TRBJ1-3; D call uncertain. CDR3 length: 15 amino acids. In germline, CDR1 is SGDLS, CDR2 YYNGEE. V shed 0 bases and J shed 0 bases, with 7 bases lying between them. The CDR3 sequence is CASSVEHSSGNTIYF. In DNA, the CDR3 is TGTGCCAGCAGCGTAGAACATTCCTCTGGAAACACCATATATTTT.

V usage is TRBV7-9 and J usage is TRBJ2-5; 7 bases are shared with TRBD1. With 5 bases clipped from V and 1 base from J, the junction kept 4 bases outside the gene matches. Germline CDR1 and CDR2: SEHNR and FQNEAQ (reference sequence). The CDR3 contains 14 residues. The CDR3 sequence is CASSLGQLQETQYF. The CDR3 DNA follows: TGTGCCAGCAGCCTGGGACAGCTCCAAGAGACCCAGTACTTC.

The rearrangement joins TRBV13 to TRBJ1-3; 8 bases fit TRBD1. Germline V CDR1 and CDR2: PRHDT, FYEKMQ (reference sequence). The junction had 5 bases not matched to a gene; V was cut back by 10 bases and J by 3 bases. CDR3 length: 13 amino acids. The CDR3 is CANYGQGGNTIYF. The DNA for the CDR3 is TGTGCCAACTACGGACAGGGTGGAAACACCATATATTTT.

This clone has only one observation. The V gene is TRBV7-9, the J gene TRBJ2-7; the D gene is possibly TRBD1 (5 bases). Germline-derived CDR1 and CDR2 are SEHNR and FQNEAQ (reference sequence). Between the trimmed V and J ends, which lost 6 bases and 0 bases, there was a span of 6 bases. The CDR3 runs 12 residues. Here the CDR3 reads CASSRGSYEQYF. The CDR3 coding sequence is TGTGCCAGCAGTAGGGGCTCCTACGAGCAGTACTTC.

This chain joins TRBV2 and TRBJ1-2; tentative D call: TRBD1 (6 bases). With 3 bases removed from V and 4 bases from J, the gap between germline ends came to 9 bases. This CDR3 region has 13 residues. The germline V gene encodes CDR1 SNHLY and CDR2 FYNNEI. CDR3 residues: CASSERGSYGYTF. In nucleotides, the CDR3 is TGTGCCAGCAGTGAGAGGGGGTCCTATGGCTACACCTTC. The full variable domain, in which reference TRBV2 and TRBJ1-2 provide the parts outside the CDR3, is EPEVTQTPSHQVTQMGQEVILRCVPISNHLYFYWYRQILGQKVEFLVSFYNNEISEKSEIFDDQFSVERPDGSNFTLKIRSTKLEDSAMYFCASSERGSYGYTFGSGTRLTVV.

This rearrangement joins TRBV9 to TRBJ1-2; D remains ambiguous. Deletions cut 1 base from V and 6 bases from J, with 19 bases between. The CDR3 contains 16 residues. Germline loops: CDR1 SGDLS, CDR2 YYNGEE. CDR3 region: CASSVTLGEIGHGYTF. CDR3 DNA: TGTGCCAGCAGCGTAACCCTCGGGGAGATTGGGCATGGCTACACCTTC.

This sequence joins TRBV5-1 and TRBJ2-3, with D unresolved. Germline loops: CDR1 SGHRS, CDR2 YFSETQ. The CDR3 spans 14 residues. Deletions cut 0 bases from V and 2 bases from J, with 7 bases between. The CDR3 loop is CASSLGPLTDTQYF. The CDR3 DNA is TGCGCCAGCAGCTTGGGGCCCCTCACAGATACGCAGTATTTT. Full variable domain (outside the CDR3, taken from reference TRBV5-1 and TRBJ2-3): KAGVTQTPRYLIKTRGQQVTLSCSPISGHRSVSWYQQTPGQGLQFLFEYFSETQRNKGNFPGRFSGRQFSNSRSEMNVSTLELGDSALYLCASSLGPLTDTQYFGPGTRLTVL.

The gene calls are TRBV30 and TRBJ2-7; 12 nucleotides line up with TRBD2. The V segment lost 4 bases and the J segment 4 bases; nucleotides outside the gene matches: 2. The CDR3 covers 13 residues. In germline, CDR1 is GTSNPN, CDR2 SVGIG (reference sequence). The CDR3 coding sequence is TGTGCCTGGAATCTAGCGGGGGGGTACGAGCAGTACTTC. It yields the protein CAWNLAGGYEQYF.

For this clone: Compared with germline, one end of the junction differs, possibly owing to a read error. This chain joins TRBV7-9 and TRBJ2-7; D might be TRBD2 (6 bases). Germline-derived CDR1 and CDR2 are SEHNR and FQNEAQ (reference sequence). The CDR3 consists of 13 residues. The CDR3 region has the DNA TGTTCCAGCGGTTTATCGGGGGACTACGAGCAGTACTTC. This gives the protein CSSGLSGDYEQYF.

This rearrangement joins TRBV12-5 to TRBJ1-4, with a tentative D call TRBD1 (5 bases). The CDR3 has 16 residues. The V and J ends lost 1 base and 6 bases respectively, with 15 bases between them. Germline V lookup: CDR1 LGHNT, CDR2 FRNRAP. The CDR3: CASGLAPGTVHEKLFF. CDR3 DNA: TGTGCTAGTGGTTTGGCCCCCGGGACTGTCCATGAAAAACTGTTTTTT.

V usage is TRBV30 and J usage is TRBJ1-2; tentative D call: TRBD1 (5 bases). The CDR3 totals 11 residues. The V gene's germline CDR1 is GTSNPN and CDR2 SVGIG (reference sequence). With 8 bases removed from V and 2 bases from J, the gap between germline ends came to 9 bases. The CDR3 sequence is CAHPGNYGYTF. The CDR3 nucleotides are TGTGCCCACCCAGGGAACTATGGCTACACCTTC.

The rearrangement links TRBV30 to TRBJ1-6, with D possibly TRBD1 on 6 matching bases. Germline V lookup: CDR1 GTSNPN, CDR2 SVGIG (reference sequence). V was pared by 6 bases and J by 5 bases, with 23 bases between. The CDR3 contains 17 residues. CDR3 coding DNA: TGTGCCTGTCGGGGGGGCCGGGGAGGATTGGATAATTCACCCCTCCACTTT. Translation: CACRGGRGGLDNSPLHF.

The rearrangement uses TRBV5-6 and TRBJ1-1, with D unclear. Trimming took 0 bases from V and 4 from J, leaving 4 bases between them. Germline V gene lookup returns CDR1 SGHDT and CDR2 YYEEEE. CDR3 size: 12 residues. CDR3 nucleotides: TGTGCCAGCAGCTTGGACAGCACTGAAGCTTTCTTT. Translated: CASSLDSTEAFF.

This clone has more than one count but fewer than ten. This chain connects TRBV5-1 to TRBJ1-2, with 10 bases lining up with TRBD1. Losses at the gene ends were 4 bases for V and 2 bases for J; bases not matched to a gene: 5. The CDR3 is 15 residues long. The germline V gene encodes CDR1 SGHRS and CDR2 YFSETQ. The CDR3 loop is CASSPGQGKNYGYTF. CDR3 in DNA: TGCGCCAGCAGCCCGGGACAGGGGAAAAACTATGGCTACACCTTC.